This T cell receptor beta chain was retrieved from a study of cytomegalovirus exposure and HLA in healthy donors. Study results and caveats: Reports credit the classifier with highly specific, highly sensitive diagnosis of cytomegalovirus status. The authors listed some 150 TCR beta chains as cytomegalovirus-associated.

The ends were cut back, 8 bases at V and 0 bases at J, with 8 bases in the middle. CDR1 MNHNS and CDR2 SASEGT come from the germline V gene. This CDR3 is built from 13 residues. About this clone: Its antigen remains unknown.

Only in-frame clones appear in the TCRdb table, and some are missing; sequencing was by immunoSEQ multiplex PCR. The sample lists roughly 300,000 clones, about nine tenths occurring once. Sample: PBMCs. The receptor was isolated from a woman in her 30s in good health and CMV-seropositive. V usage is TRBV6-1 and J usage is TRBJ1-5; TRBD1 might be the D (5 bases). CDR3 in amino acids: CASGGGSNQPQHF. The CDR3, as DNA: TGTGCCAGCGGGGGGGGTAGCAATCAGCCCCAGCATTTT.